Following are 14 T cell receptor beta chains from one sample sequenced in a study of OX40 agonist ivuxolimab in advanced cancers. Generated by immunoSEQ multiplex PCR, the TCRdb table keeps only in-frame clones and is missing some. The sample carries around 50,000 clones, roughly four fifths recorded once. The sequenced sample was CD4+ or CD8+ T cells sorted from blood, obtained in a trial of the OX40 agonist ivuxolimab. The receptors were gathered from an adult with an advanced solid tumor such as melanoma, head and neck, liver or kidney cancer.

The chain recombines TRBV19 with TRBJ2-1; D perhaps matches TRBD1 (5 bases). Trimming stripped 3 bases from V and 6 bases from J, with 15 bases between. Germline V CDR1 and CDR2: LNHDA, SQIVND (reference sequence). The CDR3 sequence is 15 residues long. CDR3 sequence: CASSIKGFMGNEQFF. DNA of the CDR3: TGTGCCAGTAGTATTAAGGGGTTCATGGGCAATGAGCAGTTCTTC.

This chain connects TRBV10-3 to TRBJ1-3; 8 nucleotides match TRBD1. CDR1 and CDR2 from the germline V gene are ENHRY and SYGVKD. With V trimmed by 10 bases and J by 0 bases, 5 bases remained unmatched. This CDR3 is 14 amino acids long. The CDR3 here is CASSGQDSGNTIYF. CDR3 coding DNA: TGTGCCAGCTCGGGACAGGACTCTGGAAACACCATATATTTT.

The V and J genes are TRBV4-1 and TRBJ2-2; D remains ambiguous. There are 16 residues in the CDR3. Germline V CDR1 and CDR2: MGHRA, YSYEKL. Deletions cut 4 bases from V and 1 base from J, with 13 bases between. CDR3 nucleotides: TGCGCCAGCAGCCTCGGCGCGGCGCTGAACACCGGGGAGCTGTTTTTT. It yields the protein CASSLGAALNTGELFF.

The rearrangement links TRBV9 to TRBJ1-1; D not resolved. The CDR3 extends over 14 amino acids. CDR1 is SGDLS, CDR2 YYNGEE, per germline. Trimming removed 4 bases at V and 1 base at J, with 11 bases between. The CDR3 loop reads CASSPRPSNTEAFF. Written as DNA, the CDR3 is TGTGCCAGCAGCCCTCGACCCTCGAACACTGAAGCTTTCTTT. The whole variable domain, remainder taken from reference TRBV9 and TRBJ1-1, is DSGVTQTPKHLITATGQRVTLRCSPRSGDLSVYWYQQSLDQGLQFLIQYYNGEERAKGNILERFSAQQFPDLHSELNLSSLELGDSALYFCASSPRPSNTEAFFGQGTRLTVV.

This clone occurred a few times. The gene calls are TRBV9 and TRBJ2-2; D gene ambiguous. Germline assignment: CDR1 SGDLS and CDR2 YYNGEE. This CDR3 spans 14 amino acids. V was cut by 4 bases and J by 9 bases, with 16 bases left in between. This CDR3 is CASSPHRAIRELFF. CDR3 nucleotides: TGTGCCAGCAGCCCACATCGGGCAATCCGGGAGCTGTTTTTT.

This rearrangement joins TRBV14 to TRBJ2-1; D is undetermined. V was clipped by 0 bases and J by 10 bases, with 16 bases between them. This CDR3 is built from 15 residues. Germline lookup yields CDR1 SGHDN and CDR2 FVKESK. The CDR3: CASSQEGLPVSEQFF. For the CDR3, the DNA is TGTGCCAGCAGCCAAGAGGGATTGCCGGTCTCGGAGCAGTTCTTC.

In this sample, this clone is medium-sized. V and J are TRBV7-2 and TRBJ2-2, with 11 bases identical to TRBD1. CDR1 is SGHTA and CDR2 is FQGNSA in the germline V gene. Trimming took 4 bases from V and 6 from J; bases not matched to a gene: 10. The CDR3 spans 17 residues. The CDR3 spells CASSSQWTGGKAGELFF. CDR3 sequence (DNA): TGTGCCAGCAGCTCCCAATGGACAGGGGGCAAGGCCGGGGAGCTGTTTTTT.

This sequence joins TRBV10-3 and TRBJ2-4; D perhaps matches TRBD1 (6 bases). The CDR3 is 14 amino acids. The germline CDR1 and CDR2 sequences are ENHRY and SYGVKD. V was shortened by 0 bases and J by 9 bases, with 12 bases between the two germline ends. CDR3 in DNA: TGTGCCATCAGTGAGTCAGTAGAAGGGGGCATTCAGTACTTC. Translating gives CAISESVEGGIQYF.

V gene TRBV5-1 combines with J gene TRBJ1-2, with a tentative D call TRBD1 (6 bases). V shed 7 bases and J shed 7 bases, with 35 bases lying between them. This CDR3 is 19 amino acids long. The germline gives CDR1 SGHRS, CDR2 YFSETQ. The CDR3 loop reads CASARSLDLSGRGPGGYTF. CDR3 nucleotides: TGCGCCAGCGCTCGTAGCTTGGATCTGTCAGGCCGGGGGCCGGGTGGCTACACCTTC.

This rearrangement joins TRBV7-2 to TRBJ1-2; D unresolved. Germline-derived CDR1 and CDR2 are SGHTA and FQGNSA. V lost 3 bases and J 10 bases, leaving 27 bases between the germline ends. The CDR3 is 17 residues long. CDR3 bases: TGTGCCAGCAGCTTTGGTTTGTGGCAAACAGCCTCAACCCACTACACCTTC. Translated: CASSFGLWQTASTHYTF.

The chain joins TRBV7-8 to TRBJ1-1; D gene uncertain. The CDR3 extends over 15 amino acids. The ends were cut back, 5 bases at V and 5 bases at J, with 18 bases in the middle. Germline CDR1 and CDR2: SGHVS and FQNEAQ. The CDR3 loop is CASSPRPPRRTEAFF. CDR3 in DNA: TGTGCCAGCAGCCCACGCCCACCGAGGCGGACTGAAGCTTTCTTT.

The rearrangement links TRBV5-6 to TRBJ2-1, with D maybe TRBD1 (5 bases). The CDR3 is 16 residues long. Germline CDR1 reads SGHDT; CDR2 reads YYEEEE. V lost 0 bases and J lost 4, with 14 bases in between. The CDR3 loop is CASSLERRVVYNEQFF. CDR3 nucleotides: TGTGCCAGCAGCTTGGAACGCAGGGTTGTTTACAATGAGCAGTTCTTC.

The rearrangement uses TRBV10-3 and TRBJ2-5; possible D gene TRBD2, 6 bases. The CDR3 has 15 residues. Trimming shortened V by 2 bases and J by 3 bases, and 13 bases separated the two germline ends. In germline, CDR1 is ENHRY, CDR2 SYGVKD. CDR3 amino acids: CAISEPGGVKETQYF. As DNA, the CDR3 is TGTGCCATCAGTGAGCCCGGGGGTGTTAAAGAGACCCAGTACTTC.

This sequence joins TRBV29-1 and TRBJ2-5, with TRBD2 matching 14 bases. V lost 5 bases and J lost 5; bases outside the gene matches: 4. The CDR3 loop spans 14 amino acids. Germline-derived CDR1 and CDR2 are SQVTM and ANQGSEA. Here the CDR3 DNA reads TGCAGCGTTAGACTAGCGGGAGGGCCGGAGACCCAGTACTTC. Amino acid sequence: CSVRLAGGPETQYF.